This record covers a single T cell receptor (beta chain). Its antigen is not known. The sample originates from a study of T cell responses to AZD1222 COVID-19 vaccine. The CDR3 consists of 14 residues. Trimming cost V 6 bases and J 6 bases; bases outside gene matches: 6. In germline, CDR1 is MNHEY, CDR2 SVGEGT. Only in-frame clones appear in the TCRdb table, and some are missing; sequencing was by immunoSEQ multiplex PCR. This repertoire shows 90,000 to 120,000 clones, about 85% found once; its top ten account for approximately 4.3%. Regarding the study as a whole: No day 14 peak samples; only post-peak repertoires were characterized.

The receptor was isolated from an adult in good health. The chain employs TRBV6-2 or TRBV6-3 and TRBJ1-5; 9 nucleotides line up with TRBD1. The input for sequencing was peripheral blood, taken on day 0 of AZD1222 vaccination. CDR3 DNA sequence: TGTGCCAGCAGCTGGACAGGGGTCCCTCAGCCCCAGCATTTT. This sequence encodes CASSWTGVPQPQHF.